This TCR beta chain was sequenced during a study of blood T cell repertoires in COVID-19. At the level of the study: Sites across the United States, Italy and Spain contributed samples from acute and convalescent COVID-19. From T cells, B-cell-depleted T cells, or PBMCs came the material, which was cDNA or gDNA.

The authors' processing: For nucleated cells, counts were estimated from reference gene primer amplification. Profiled with immunoSEQ multiplex PCR; TCRdb holds only in-frame clones, not every one. Clone size and the V and J calls come from that table; the DNA yielded D and trimming. This table has tens of thousands of clones, 85% to 90% appearing once. Deletions cut 5 bases from V and 2 bases from J, with 8 bases between. This CDR3 has 13 amino acids. Sample: peripheral blood. The rearrangement links TRBV12-3 or TRBV12-4 to TRBJ2-3; D is perhaps TRBD2 (6 bases). This sequence was found in a human donor in a cohort sampled during active COVID-19. CDR3 in DNA: TGTGCCAGCAGTACGGGGGTCACAGATACGCAGTATTTT. It is translated as CASSTGVTDTQYF.